This passage covers 20 T cell receptor beta chains from one sample sequenced in a study of CD8 T cells in Susac syndrome. A quantity of about 0.5 to 1 ug RNA underwent reverse transcription using random hexamers. MiXCR, applied by TCRdb to the immunoSEQ multiplex PCR reads, yields one record per CDR3 protein. The table shows 200,000 or so distinct CDR3 sequences, with about 96% occurring only once. The specimen was CD4+ T cells from PBMCs. All receptors derive from a human donor with multiple sclerosis.

The CDR3 reads CASSRGLVTDTQYF. For the CDR3, the DNA is TGTGCCAGCAGCCGCGGACTAGTCACAGATACGCAGTATTTT. This chain joins TRBV5-6 and TRBJ2-3; 7 bases agree with TRBD2. The CDR3 runs 14 residues. Germline values: CDR1 SGHDT, CDR2 YYEEEE. V trimming: 4 bases; J trimming: 2 bases; junction bases outside the gene matches: 4.

The CDR3 DNA is TGTGCCAGCAGCCCGACGGGGACAGATACGCAGTATTTT. Its protein is CASSPTGTDTQYF. V usage is TRBV3-1 and J usage is TRBJ2-3; a possible D gene is TRBD2 (5 bases). Trimming cost V 4 bases and J 3 bases, with 8 bases left between them. Germline assignment: CDR1 LGHDT and CDR2 YNNKEL (reference sequence). The CDR3 totals 13 residues.

J is TRBJ1-2 and V is TRBV5-1; D not resolved. Germline assignment: CDR1 SGHRS and CDR2 YFSETQ. Trimming took off 5 bases at V and 9 bases at J, with 14 bases between the two ends. The CDR3 totals 12 residues. The CDR3 bases are TGCGCCAGCAGGGGGAGGTCTGGGAGCTACACCTTC. Its protein product is CASRGRSGSYTF.

The chain recombines TRBV29-1 with TRBJ1-2; D gene unclear. The V end was cut by 0 bases, the J end by 0 bases, with 14 bases between. The CDR3 loop spans 16 amino acids. The germline V gene has CDR1 SQVTM and CDR2 ANQGSEA. CDR3 DNA sequence: TGCAGCGTTGAAGAAACTCCAGGCCGGTCTAACTATGGCTACACCTTC. It codes for CSVEETPGRSNYGYTF.

The chain couples TRBV9 to TRBJ1-5, with 7 bases that match TRBD1. The CDR3 length is 15 residues. Germline V lookup: CDR1 SGDLS, CDR2 YYNGEE. V lost 0 bases, J lost 1 base, and 1 base stayed unmatched. CDR3 bases: TGTGCCAGCAGCGTAGGGGGACAGAGCAATCAGCCCCAGCATTTT. Translated: CASSVGGQSNQPQHF.

This clonotype occurred once. V is TRBV30 and J is TRBJ1-1; D is undetermined. V was cut by 5 bases and J by 6 bases, with 13 bases left in between. In germline, CDR1 is GTSNPN, CDR2 SVGIG (reference sequence). The CDR3 has 12 amino acids. Here the CDR3 reads CAWWKGTAEAFF. For the CDR3, the DNA is TGTGCCTGGTGGAAGGGCACCGCTGAAGCTTTCTTT.

In its sample, this clonotype was seen a few times. The chain couples TRBV29-1 to TRBJ2-1; no reliable D call. CDR1 is SQVTM, CDR2 ANQGSEA, per germline. The CDR3 is 11 residues long. Trimming shortened V by 3 bases and J by 4 bases, and 4 bases separated the two germline ends. The CDR3 sequence: CSVERYNEQFF. The CDR3 DNA reads as TGCAGCGTTGAGAGGTACAATGAGCAGTTCTTC.

The CDR3, as DNA: TGTGCCAGCAGCCGAGACATTAACTATGGCTACACCTTC. Translated, it gives CASSRDINYGYTF. The chain links TRBV14 to TRBJ1-2; D gene ambiguous. Trimming shortened V by 4 bases and J by 1 base, and 7 bases separated the two germline ends. This CDR3 comprises 13 residues. CDR1 and CDR2 (germline): SGHDN, FVKESK.

CDR3 DNA: TGCAGTGCTTACCGGGACAGCCTTTACGAGCAGTACTTC. It codes for CSAYRDSLYEQYF. The chain is built from TRBV20-1 and TRBJ2-7; 7 bases line up with TRBD1. The CDR3 covers 13 residues. CDR1 DFQATT and CDR2 SNEGSKA come from the germline V gene (reference sequence). Trimming at V came to 5 bases and at J to 4 bases, leaving 8 bases not matched to a gene.

The chain employs TRBV6-6 and TRBJ2-1, with D hard to call. CDR1 MNHNY and CDR2 SVGAGI come from the germline V gene (reference sequence). The CDR3 totals 14 residues. V was trimmed by 7 bases and J by 12 bases, leaving 22 bases between them. CDR3 sequence (DNA): TGTGCCAGCACCCTTACGCTGGCGCCGCAGGCGCAGTTCTTC. This encodes CASTLTLAPQAQFF.

The chain carries TRBV5-1 and TRBJ2-1; TRBD1 or TRBD2 may be the D gene (5 bases each). The CDR3 runs 13 residues. V shed 6 bases and J shed 5 bases, with 12 bases lying between them. The germline V gene encodes CDR1 SGHRS and CDR2 YFSETQ. CDR3 coding DNA: TGCGCCAGCACGCAGGGACCCCACAATGAGCAGTTCTTC. This encodes CASTQGPHNEQFF.

This sequence joins TRBV3-1 and TRBJ1-1; a weak D match, TRBD1 (6 bases). Between the trimmed V and J ends, which lost 6 bases and 7 bases, there was a span of 9 bases. This CDR3 has 11 residues. Looked up from germline, CDR1 is LGHDT and CDR2 is YNNKEL (reference sequence). The chain's CDR3 is CASSRGGEAFF. Written as DNA, the CDR3 is TGTGCCAGCAGTAGAGGGGGTGAAGCTTTCTTT.

This clonotype was seen just once. This chain uses TRBV20-1 with TRBJ2-1; 7 positions match TRBD2. The ends lost 3 bases at V and 8 bases at J; junction bases unmatched: 4. CDR1 and CDR2 from the germline V gene are DFQATT and SNEGSKA (reference sequence). The CDR3 sequence is 12 residues long. CDR3 DNA sequence: TGCAGTGCTAGCGGGAGGTTTGATGAGCAGTTCTTC. Translating it yields CSASGRFDEQFF.

This chain joins TRBV5-1 and TRBJ2-3; D remains ambiguous. V shed 5 bases and J shed 4 bases, with 14 bases lying between them. Germline loops: CDR1 SGHRS, CDR2 YFSETQ. This CDR3 spans 14 amino acids. DNA of the CDR3: TGCGCCAGCAGACCAGAAGCAGTCTCAGATACGCAGTATTTT. Encoded protein: CASRPEAVSDTQYF.

This chain connects TRBV11-2 to TRBJ1-1, with a tentative D call TRBD1 (5 bases). V lost 7 bases, J lost 0 bases, and 15 bases lay in between. The V gene's germline CDR1 is SGHAT and CDR2 FQNNGV. The CDR3 is 15 residues long. The CDR3 sequence: CASTMGGRMNTEAFF. CDR3 in DNA: TGTGCCAGCACTATGGGGGGGAGAATGAACACTGAAGCTTTCTTT.

This chain joins TRBV29-1 and TRBJ2-3; weak D call: TRBD2 (6 bases). Germline CDR1 SQVTM, CDR2 ANQGSEA. Between the trimmed V and J ends, which lost 4 bases and 2 bases, there was a span of 10 bases. This CDR3 has 13 residues. CDR3 sequence: CSVGRVHTDTQYF. Written as DNA, the CDR3 is TGCAGCGTTGGGAGGGTCCACACAGATACGCAGTATTTT.

The V call is TRBV7-2, the J call TRBJ1-2, with D possibly being TRBD1 (6 bases). V was clipped by 6 bases and J by 8 bases, with 16 bases between them. The CDR3 extends over 13 amino acids. Per germline, CDR1 SGHTA and CDR2 FQGNSA. DNA of the CDR3: TGTGCCAGCAGGCCAACAGGGACTCGCGGCTACACCTTC. It is translated as CASRPTGTRGYTF. Variable domain in full (rest from reference TRBV7-2 and TRBJ1-2): GAGVSQSPSNKVTEKGKDVELRCDPISGHTALYWYRQSLGQGLEFLIYFQGNSAPDKSGLPSDRFSAERTGGSVSTLTIQRTQQEDSAVYLCASRPTGTRGYTFGSGTRLTVV.

V usage is TRBV3-1 and J usage is TRBJ2-1; D remains ambiguous. The germline V gene has CDR1 LGHDT and CDR2 YNNKEL (reference sequence). The V end was cut by 4 bases, the J end by 8 bases, with 18 bases between. This CDR3 has 15 amino acids. CDR3 DNA: TGTGCCAGCAGCCCCCGGTTCGAGCCTATCTATGAGCAGTTCTTC. The encoded protein is CASSPRFEPIYEQFF.

This clonotype appeared a single time. The gene calls are TRBV6-5 and TRBJ2-7; possibly TRBD1 for D (5 bases). This CDR3 spans 12 amino acids. From germline, CDR1 is MNHEY and CDR2 SVGAGI. V lost 5 bases to trimming and J lost 6 bases, with 11 bases between them. CDR3 amino acids: CASSTRVGEQYF. The CDR3 DNA sequence: TGTGCCAGCAGTACCAGGGTTGGCGAGCAGTACTTC.

This chain links TRBV5-4 with TRBJ1-2; a possible D gene is TRBD1 (5 bases). Germline V gene data show CDR1 as SGHNT and CDR2 as YYREEE (reference sequence). The germline V and J ends were trimmed by 4 bases and 4 bases, with 14 bases remaining between them. This CDR3 is built from 14 residues. The CDR3 sequence is CASSPAGGVYGYTF. The DNA of the CDR3 is TGTGCCAGCAGCCCCGCTGGGGGGGTCTATGGCTACACCTTC.